This passage covers 6 T cell receptor beta chains from one sample sequenced in a study of post-analysis software for immune sequencing data. Study-wide results and limits: Compared with controls, patients had more of five TRBV segments, including TRBV5-6, TRBV5-1 and TRBV20-1.

Their target antigens are unknown. The authors incorporated unique molecular identifiers into the TCR beta cDNA libraries. TCRdb re-derived calls from the PCR reads in MiXCR, one entry per CDR3 protein. The table includes roughly 800,000 distinct CDR3 sequences, roughly 30% detected once. What was sequenced was blood. These receptors originate from a girl aged 5-17 years with multiple sclerosis.

The CDR3: CASSFNPGRDSTIYF. The CDR3 bases are TGCGCCAGCAGCTTCAACCCGGGACGGGATTCGACCATATATTTT. The chain combines TRBV5-1 with TRBJ1-3; D is perhaps TRBD1 (5 bases). V was pared by 2 bases and J by 10 bases, with 19 bases between. From germline, CDR1 is SGHRS and CDR2 YFSETQ. The CDR3 extends over 15 amino acids. The full variable domain, completed using reference TRBV5-1 and TRBJ1-3, is KAGVTQTPRYLIKTRGQQVTLSCSPISGHRSVSWYQQTPGQGLQFLFEYFSETQRNKGNFPGRFSGRQFSNSRSEMNVSTLELGDSALYLCASSFNPGRDSTIYFGEGSWLTVV.

This clonotype was counted only a few times. V is TRBV10-3 and J is TRBJ1-1; 8 bases match TRBD1. Germline V gives CDR1 ENHRY, CDR2 SYGVKD. The ends lost 6 bases at V and 4 bases at J; junction bases unmatched: 4. The CDR3 contains 13 residues. CDR3 bases: TGTGCCATCAGGGACAGGGTGGGCACTGAAGCTTTCTTT. Protein sequence: CAIRDRVGTEAFF.

This chain links TRBV29-1 with TRBJ2-7; maybe TRBD1 (6 bases). The CDR3 totals 12 residues. In germline, CDR1 is SQVTM, CDR2 ANQGSEA. V dropped 6 bases and J dropped 7 bases, with 16 bases sitting between them. This CDR3 is CSVQGQSKEQYF. The CDR3 DNA reads TGCAGCGTCCAAGGACAGAGCAAAGAGCAGTACTTC.

The chain links TRBV4-2 to TRBJ2-2; 9 bases map to TRBD2. CDR1 and CDR2 from the germline V gene are LGHNA and YNFKEQ. V lost 0 bases, J lost 1 base, and 6 bases stayed unmatched. This CDR3 has 18 residues. The CDR3: CASSQEGSGGRNTGELFF. The CDR3 coding sequence is TGTGCCAGCAGCCAAGAAGGTAGCGGGGGCCGGAACACCGGGGAGCTGTTTTTT.

The chain is built from TRBV20-1 and TRBJ2-3, with TRBD1 matching over 10 bases. Looked up from germline, CDR1 is DFQATT and CDR2 is SNEGSKA (reference sequence). The CDR3 totals 14 residues. V lost 5 bases and J lost 4; bases outside the gene matches: 6. The CDR3 nucleotides read TGCAGTGCTTCGGGACAGGGGAGAGCAGATACGCAGTATTTT. Its translation is CSASGQGRADTQYF.

This clonotype was observed a few times. V gene TRBV5-1 combines with J gene TRBJ2-3; 8 positions match TRBD2. There are 14 residues in the CDR3. Germline loops: CDR1 SGHRS, CDR2 YFSETQ. J was trimmed by 6 bases and V by 6 bases; bases with no gene match: 9. The CDR3 protein is CASTLGGGRDTQYF. The CDR3 DNA is TGCGCCAGCACCCTCGGGGGGGGCCGGGATACGCAGTATTTT. Combining the CDR3 with reference TRBV5-1 and TRBJ2-3 gives the whole variable domain KAGVTQTPRYLIKTRGQQVTLSCSPISGHRSVSWYQQTPGQGLQFLFEYFSETQRNKGNFPGRFSGRQFSNSRSEMNVSTLELGDSALYLCASTLGGGRDTQYFGPGTRLTVL.